Reported below is one T cell receptor beta chain. Antigen: not known. For repertoire sequencing, the TCR beta CDR3 regions were amplified from RNA transcripts. The first round was an RT-PCR with HTBI primers, and the second round was a multiplex PCR. One entry per CDR3 protein results from TCRdb running MiXCR on the multiplex PCR reads. The sample has a few hundred thousand distinct CDR3 sequences, about 16% seen once. The record originates from a study of Graves' ophthalmopathy and Graves' hyperthyroidism. Study-level findings and limits: Most thyroid clonotypes with frequency above 0.001 were detected in blood too.

V was clipped by 0 bases and J by 1 base, with 15 bases between them. Germline V gene sequence: CDR1 SGHVS, CDR2 FQNEAQ. CDR3 length: 17 residues. The receptor was isolated from a woman aged 18 to 35 with stable Graves' hyperthyroidism. The chain links TRBV7-8 to TRBJ1-1; no firm D call. Material: peripheral blood. The CDR3 DNA is TGTGCCAGCAGCTTAGCGCGGCATCTAAGGTGGAACACTGAAGCTTTCTTT. It translates to CASSLARHLRWNTEAFF.